This T cell receptor beta chain was sequenced for a study of CD8 T cells in Susac syndrome. Random hexamers served to reverse transcribe roughly 0.5 to 1 ug RNA. Amplification of TCR beta CDR3 used immunoSEQ multiplex PCR across 54 Vbeta and 13 Jbeta. MiXCR was run by TCRdb on the immunoSEQ multiplex PCR reads, yielding one entry per CDR3 protein. In the table there are 150,000 to 200,000 distinct CDR3 sequences, about 95% of which are singletons. Trimming removed 5 bases at V and 9 bases at J, with 8 bases between. This CDR3 spans 10 amino acids. Germline assignment: CDR1 DFQATT and CDR2 SNEGSKA (reference sequence). TCR beta sequencing was performed on blood CD8+ and CD4+ T cells.

The specimen sequenced was CD4+ T cells from PBMCs. The chain links TRBV20-1 to TRBJ2-1; possibly TRBD2 for D (5 bases). The sequence derives from a human donor in good health. The CDR3 protein is CSAFSVEQFF. The CDR3 DNA reads TGCAGTGCTTTTAGCGTTGAGCAGTTCTTC.